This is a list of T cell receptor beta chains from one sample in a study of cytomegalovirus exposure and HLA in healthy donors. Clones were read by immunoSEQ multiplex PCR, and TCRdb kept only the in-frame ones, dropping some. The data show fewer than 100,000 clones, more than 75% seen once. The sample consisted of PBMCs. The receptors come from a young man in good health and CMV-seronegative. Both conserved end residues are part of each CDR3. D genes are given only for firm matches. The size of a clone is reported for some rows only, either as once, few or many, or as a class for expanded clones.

CASSLGQSPYEQYF | TGTGCCAGCAGTTTAGGGCAGAGCCCCTACGAGCAGTACTTC | TRBV28 | - | TRBJ2-7 | -
CASSLLAEYNEQFF | TGTGCCAGCAGTCTCCTAGCGGAGTACAATGAGCAGTTCTTC | TRBV28 | - | TRBJ2-1 | TRBD2
CASSERDGSLDTQYF | TGCGCCAGCAGCGAGAGGGACGGGAGTCTAGATACGCAGTATTTT | TRBV10-1 | - | TRBJ2-3 | -
CASSPPSPGNTIYF | TGTGCCAGCAGCCCCCCCAGTCCTGGAAACACCATATATTTT | TRBV9 | - | TRBJ1-3 | -
CASTPRAANTEAFF | TGTGCCAGCACCCCGAGAGCGGCTAACACTGAAGCTTTCTTT | TRBV28 | - | TRBJ1-1 | -
CASSLGAGAVYNSPLHF | TGTGCCAGCAGCTTAGGCGCGGGGGCCGTTTATAATTCACCCCTCCACTTT | TRBV11-2 | - | TRBJ1-6 | -
CASSLEQGAFETQYF | TGTGCCAGCAGCTTGGAGCAGGGGGCGTTTGAGACCCAGTACTTC | TRBV11-3 | - | TRBJ2-5 | TRBD1
CASGTGMGETQYF | TGTGCTAGTGGGACAGGGATGGGAGAGACCCAGTACTTC | TRBV12-5 | - | TRBJ2-5 | TRBD1
CASTVTGLYGYTF | TGTGCCAGCACTGTGACAGGGCTTTACGGCTACACCTTC | TRBV6-5 | - | TRBJ1-2 | TRBD1
CASSSRTASNEKLFF | TGTGCCAGCAGCTCAAGGACAGCCTCTAATGAAAAACTGTTTTTT | TRBV11-2 | - | TRBJ1-4 | -
CASSWLTGTNTGELFF | TGCGCCAGCAGCTGGCTGACAGGAACTAACACCGGGGAGCTGTTTTTT | TRBV5-1 | - | TRBJ2-2 | -
CASSLAWGDYTDTQYF | TGTGCCAGCAGCTTGGCCTGGGGGGACTACACAGATACGCAGTATTTT | TRBV5-8 | - | TRBJ2-3 | TRBD2
CASSGQADNEKLFF | TGTGCCAGCAGCGGACAGGCAGACAATGAAAAACTGTTTTTT | TRBV13 | - | TRBJ1-4 | TRBD1
CASSYTGQHYNEQFF | TGTGCCAGCAGTTACACAGGACAGCACTACAATGAGCAGTTCTTC | TRBV6-5 | - | TRBJ2-1 | -
CASKGEGTDTQYF | TGTGCCAGCAAGGGGGAGGGTACAGATACGCAGTATTTT | TRBV6-5 | - | TRBJ2-3 | -
CASSPGQGAYYGYTF | TGCGCCAGCAGCCCCGGACAGGGGGCCTATTATGGCTACACCTTC | TRBV4-1 | - | TRBJ1-2 | TRBD1
CASRTMGQIEQYF | TGTGCCAGCAGAACGATGGGACAGATTGAGCAGTACTTC | TRBV6-6 | - | TRBJ2-7 | TRBD1
CAISVLEGSGEAFF | TGTGCCATCAGTGTACTAGAGGGCAGCGGTGAAGCTTTCTTT | TRBV10-3 | - | TRBJ1-1 | -
CASRPDNLNTGELFF | TGTGCCAGCAGACCTGACAACCTGAACACCGGGGAGCTGTTTTTT | TRBV28 | - | TRBJ2-2 | -
CAGGRGARNTEAFF | TGTGCCGGCGGGAGGGGGGCTCGGAACACTGAAGCTTTCTTT | TRBV6-5 | once | TRBJ1-1 | -
CASSLLGRVYEQYF | TGTGCCAGCAGCTTATTGGGCAGGGTATACGAGCAGTACTTC | TRBV5-4 | once | TRBJ2-7 | -
CASSYDRVRNEQFF | TGTGCCAGCAGTTATGACAGGGTGAGGAATGAGCAGTTCTTC | TRBV28 | - | TRBJ2-1 | TRBD1
CASTPGAENIQFF | TGTGCCAGCACCCCTGGGGCCGAAAATATACAGTTCTTC | TRBV28 | - | TRBJ2-1 | -
CATGAQGQRETQYF | TGCGCCACCGGGGCACAGGGACAGCGGGAGACCCAGTACTTC | TRBV5-1 | - | TRBJ2-5 | TRBD1
CASSLGGRAGPDREQFF | TGCGCCAGCAGCTTGGGTGGGAGGGCCGGCCCGGATAGGGAGCAGTTCTTC | TRBV5-1 | - | TRBJ2-1 | TRBD2
CASSPGLNTEAFF | TGTGCCAGTAGTCCCGGGTTGAACACTGAAGCTTTCTTT | TRBV19 | - | TRBJ1-1 | -
CASSSTSGGPYEQYF | TGTGCCAGCAGCTCGACTAGCGGGGGTCCCTACGAGCAGTACTTC | TRBV7-2 | - | TRBJ2-7 | TRBD2
CAISDLTGAGNTIYF | TGTGCCATCAGTGACCTGACAGGGGCTGGAAACACCATATATTTT | TRBV10-3 | - | TRBJ1-3 | TRBD1
CASSEGPSGREQYF | TGTGCCAGCAGTGAAGGGCCTAGCGGGCGCGAGCAGTACTTC | TRBV6-1 | - | TRBJ2-7 | TRBD2
CARSTFKEAGQGVYSNQPQHF | TGTGCCAGAAGCACGTTTAAGGAAGCGGGACAGGGAGTTTATAGCAATCAGCCCCAGCATTTT | TRBV5-3 | - | TRBJ1-5 | TRBD1
CASSLAVGTGAISGANVLTF | TGCGCCAGCAGCTTGGCCGTGGGGACAGGGGCGATCTCTGGGGCCAACGTCCTGACTTTC | TRBV5-1 | - | TRBJ2-6 | TRBD1
CASSSVNQPQHF | TGTGCCAGCAGTTCAGTAAATCAGCCCCAGCATTTT | TRBV27 | - | TRBJ1-5 | -
CASSARGFGTEAFF | TGTGCCAGCAGCGCCCGAGGATTCGGCACTGAAGCTTTCTTT | TRBV9 | once | TRBJ1-1 | -
CASSVSQGRDEAFF | TGTGCCAGCAGTGTCTCACAGGGGCGAGATGAAGCTTTCTTT | TRBV6-1 | once | TRBJ1-1 | TRBD1
CATSRDQLLAGGNTYNEQFF | TGTGCCACCAGCAGAGATCAACTACTAGCGGGGGGTAATACCTACAATGAGCAGTTCTTC | TRBV15 | - | TRBJ2-1 | TRBD2
CASSTPPGQGPLRGSNTEAFF | TGCGCCAGCAGTACGCCTCCGGGACAGGGGCCATTAAGGGGCTCGAACACTGAAGCTTTCTTT | TRBV10-1 | - | TRBJ1-1 | TRBD1
CARSTLGWGGLAGGCEQYF | TGTGCCAGAAGCACCCTAGGATGGGGAGGACTAGCGGGAGGTTGCGAGCAGTACTTC | TRBV7-5 | once | TRBJ2-7 | -
CASSVGGQGNEQFF | TGTGCCAGCAGCGTAGGGGGACAGGGCAATGAGCAGTTCTTC | TRBV9 | - | TRBJ2-1 | TRBD1
CASSPSAENTIYF | TGTGCCAGCTCACCATCCGCGGAAAACACCATATATTTT | TRBV18 | - | TRBJ1-3 | -
CASSVLAPTYEQYF | TGTGCCAGCAGCGTTCTAGCGCCGACCTACGAGCAGTACTTC | TRBV7-9 | once | TRBJ2-7 | -
CASRGGAGDGNQPQHF | TGTGCCAGTAGGGGGGGGGCCGGGGATGGCAATCAGCCCCAGCATTTT | TRBV19 | once | TRBJ1-5 | -
CASSQGFSGSVYGYTF | TGCGCCAGCAGCCAGGGTTTTTCCGGGAGTGTATATGGCTACACCTTC | TRBV4-1 | - | TRBJ1-2 | -
CASSQEMGAGNQPQHF | TGCGCCAGCAGCCAAGAGATGGGGGCAGGGAATCAGCCCCAGCATTTT | TRBV4-1 | - | TRBJ1-5 | -
CASRDTVTDTQYF | TGTGCCAGCCGGGACACCGTCACAGATACGCAGTATTTT | TRBV6-5 | - | TRBJ2-3 | -
CASSIVEGTEAFF | TGTGCCAGTAGTATAGTGGAGGGGACTGAAGCTTTCTTT | TRBV19 | - | TRBJ1-1 | -
CASSSNSLVGGGEQYF | TGTGCCAGCAGCTCGAACTCACTAGTGGGAGGGGGCGAGCAGTACTTC | TRBV7-8 | - | TRBJ2-7 | -
CASAPPAKSLRLGGLYGYTF | TGTGCCAGCGCCCCTCCGGCGAAATCCTTACGGCTTGGAGGTCTCTATGGCTACACCTTC | TRBV2 | - | TRBJ1-2 | -
CASRSGREVEQYF | TGTGCCAGCAGATCAGGACGGGAGGTCGAGCAGTACTTC | TRBV7-9 | once | TRBJ2-7 | TRBD2
CASSEPGHAGVAFF | TGCGCCAGCTCGGAACCGGGACACGCCGGAGTAGCTTTCTTT | TRBV10-1 | - | TRBJ1-1 | -
CASSLAQAYEQYF | TGTGCCAGCAGCTTGGCACAGGCATACGAGCAGTACTTC | TRBV5-4 | once | TRBJ2-7 | -
CASSQGRYSRAIPDTQYF | TGTGCCAGCAGCCAAGGCAGATACAGCAGGGCCATCCCAGATACGCAGTATTTT | TRBV14 | - | TRBJ2-3 | -